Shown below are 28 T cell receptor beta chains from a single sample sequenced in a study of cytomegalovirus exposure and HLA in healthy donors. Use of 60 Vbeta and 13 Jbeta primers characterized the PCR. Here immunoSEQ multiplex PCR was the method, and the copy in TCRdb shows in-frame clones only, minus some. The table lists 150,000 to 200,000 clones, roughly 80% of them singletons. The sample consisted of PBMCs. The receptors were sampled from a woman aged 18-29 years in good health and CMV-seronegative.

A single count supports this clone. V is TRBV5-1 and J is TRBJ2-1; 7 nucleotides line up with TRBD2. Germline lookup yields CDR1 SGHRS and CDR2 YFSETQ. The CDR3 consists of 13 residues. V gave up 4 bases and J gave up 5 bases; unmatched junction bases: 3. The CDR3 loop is CASSLLANNEQFF. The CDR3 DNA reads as TGCGCCAGCAGCCTACTAGCGAACAATGAGCAGTTCTTC.

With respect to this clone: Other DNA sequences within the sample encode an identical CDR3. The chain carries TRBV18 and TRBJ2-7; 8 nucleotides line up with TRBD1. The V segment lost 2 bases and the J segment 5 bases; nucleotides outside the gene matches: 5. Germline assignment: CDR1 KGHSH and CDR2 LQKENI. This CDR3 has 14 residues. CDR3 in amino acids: CASSPIQGADEQYV. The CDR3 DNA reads TGTGCCAGCTCACCAATTCAGGGGGCTGACGAGCAGTACGTC.

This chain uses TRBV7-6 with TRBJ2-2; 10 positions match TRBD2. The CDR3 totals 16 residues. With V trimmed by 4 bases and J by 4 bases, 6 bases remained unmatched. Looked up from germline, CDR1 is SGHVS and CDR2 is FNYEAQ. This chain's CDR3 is CASSSLAGASTGELFF. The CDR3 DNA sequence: TGTGCCAGCAGCTCTCTAGCGGGAGCCTCCACCGGGGAGCTGTTTTTT.

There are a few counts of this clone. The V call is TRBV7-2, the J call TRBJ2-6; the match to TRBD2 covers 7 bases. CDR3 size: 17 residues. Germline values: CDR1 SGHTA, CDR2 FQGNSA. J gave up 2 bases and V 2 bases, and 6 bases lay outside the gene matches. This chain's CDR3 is CASSLLERGAGANVLTF. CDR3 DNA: TGTGCCAGCAGCTTACTCGAACGGGGGGCTGGGGCCAACGTCCTGACTTTC.

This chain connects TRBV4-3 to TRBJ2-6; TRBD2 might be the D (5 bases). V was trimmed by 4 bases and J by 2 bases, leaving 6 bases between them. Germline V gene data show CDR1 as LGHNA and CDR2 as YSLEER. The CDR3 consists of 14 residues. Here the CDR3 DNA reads TGCGCCAGCAGCCTCGGGGCTGGGGCCAACGTCCTGACTTTC. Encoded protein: CASSLGAGANVLTF.

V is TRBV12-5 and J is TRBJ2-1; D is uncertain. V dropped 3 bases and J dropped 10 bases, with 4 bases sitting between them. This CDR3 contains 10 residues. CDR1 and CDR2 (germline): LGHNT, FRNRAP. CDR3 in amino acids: CASGLREQFF. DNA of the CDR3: TGTGCTAGTGGTTTACGGGAGCAGTTCTTC.

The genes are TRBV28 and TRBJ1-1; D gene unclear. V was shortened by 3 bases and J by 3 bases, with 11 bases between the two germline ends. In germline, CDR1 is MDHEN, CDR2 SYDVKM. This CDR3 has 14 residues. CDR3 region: CASSFRRSDTEAFF. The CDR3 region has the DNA TGTGCCAGCAGTTTCCGGAGATCGGACACTGAAGCTTTCTTT.

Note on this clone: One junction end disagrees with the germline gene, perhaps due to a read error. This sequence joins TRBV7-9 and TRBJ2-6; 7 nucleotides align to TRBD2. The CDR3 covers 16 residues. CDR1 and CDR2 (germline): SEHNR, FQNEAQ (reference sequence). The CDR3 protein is CSSSPAGVTGANVLTF. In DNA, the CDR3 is TGTTCCAGCAGCCCCGCGGGGGTAACTGGGGCCAACGTCCTGACTTTC.

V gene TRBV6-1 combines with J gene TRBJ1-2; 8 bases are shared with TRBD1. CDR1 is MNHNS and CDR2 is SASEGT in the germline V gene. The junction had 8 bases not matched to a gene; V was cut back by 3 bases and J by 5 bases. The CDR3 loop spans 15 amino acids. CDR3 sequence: CASSETGVLTYGYTF. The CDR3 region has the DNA TGTGCCAGCAGTGAGACAGGGGTTCTAACATATGGCTACACCTTC.

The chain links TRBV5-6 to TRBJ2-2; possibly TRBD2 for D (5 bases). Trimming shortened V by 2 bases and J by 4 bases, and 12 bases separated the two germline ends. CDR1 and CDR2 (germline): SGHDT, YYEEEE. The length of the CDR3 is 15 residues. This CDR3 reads CASSFMRGRTGELFF. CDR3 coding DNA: TGTGCCAGCAGCTTTATGCGAGGGCGCACCGGGGAGCTGTTTTTT. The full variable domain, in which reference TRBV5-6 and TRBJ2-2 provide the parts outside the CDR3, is DAGVTQSPTHLIKTRGQQVTLRCSPKSGHDTVSWYQQALGQGPQFIFQYYEEEERQRGNFPDRFSGHQFPNYSSELNVNALLLGDSALYLCASSFMRGRTGELFFGEGSRLTVL.

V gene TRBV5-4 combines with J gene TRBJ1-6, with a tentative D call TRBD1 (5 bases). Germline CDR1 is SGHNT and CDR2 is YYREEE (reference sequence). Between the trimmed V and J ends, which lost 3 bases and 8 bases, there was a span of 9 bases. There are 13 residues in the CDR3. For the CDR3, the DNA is TGTGCCAGCAGCTGGAAAGGGGATTCACCCCTCCACTTT. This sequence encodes CASSWKGDSPLHF.

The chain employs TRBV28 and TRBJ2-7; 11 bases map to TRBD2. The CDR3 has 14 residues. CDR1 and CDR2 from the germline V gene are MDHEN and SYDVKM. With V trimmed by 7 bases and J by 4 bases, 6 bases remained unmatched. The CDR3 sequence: CASKAGTSGYEQYV. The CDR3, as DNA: TGTGCCAGCAAGGCCGGGACTAGCGGTTACGAGCAGTACGTC.

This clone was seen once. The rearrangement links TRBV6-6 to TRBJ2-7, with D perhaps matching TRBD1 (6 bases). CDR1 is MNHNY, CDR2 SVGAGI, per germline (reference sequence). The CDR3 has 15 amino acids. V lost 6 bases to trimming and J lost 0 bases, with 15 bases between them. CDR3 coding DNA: TGTGCCAGCAGGGACAGTGATTACAGCTCCTACGAGCAGTACTTC. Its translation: CASRDSDYSSYEQYF.

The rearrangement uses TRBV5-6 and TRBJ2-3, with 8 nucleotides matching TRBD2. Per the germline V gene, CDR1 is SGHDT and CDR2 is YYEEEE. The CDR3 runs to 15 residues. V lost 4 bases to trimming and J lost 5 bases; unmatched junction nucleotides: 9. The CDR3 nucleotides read TGTGCCAGCAGCGATGGACTAGCCCCCGGAGATACGCAGTATTTT. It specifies CASSDGLAPGDTQYF. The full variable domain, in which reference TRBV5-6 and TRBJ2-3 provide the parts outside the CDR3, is DAGVTQSPTHLIKTRGQQVTLRCSPKSGHDTVSWYQQALGQGPQFIFQYYEEEERQRGNFPDRFSGHQFPNYSSELNVNALLLGDSALYLCASSDGLAPGDTQYFGPGTRLTVL.

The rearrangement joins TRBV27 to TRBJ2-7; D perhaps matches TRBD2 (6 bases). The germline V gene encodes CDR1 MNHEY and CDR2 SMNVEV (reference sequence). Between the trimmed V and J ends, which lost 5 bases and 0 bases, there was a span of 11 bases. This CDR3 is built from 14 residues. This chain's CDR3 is CASSPSALSYEQYF. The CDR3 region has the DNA TGTGCCAGCAGTCCTAGCGCCCTCTCCTACGAGCAGTACTTC.

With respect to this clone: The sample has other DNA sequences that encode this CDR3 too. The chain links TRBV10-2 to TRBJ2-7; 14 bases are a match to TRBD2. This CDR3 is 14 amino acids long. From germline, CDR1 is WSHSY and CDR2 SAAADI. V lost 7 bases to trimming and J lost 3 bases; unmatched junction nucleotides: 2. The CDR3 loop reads CASTGLAGGYEQYF. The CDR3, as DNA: TGCGCCAGCACCGGACTAGCGGGAGGCTACGAGCAGTACTTC.

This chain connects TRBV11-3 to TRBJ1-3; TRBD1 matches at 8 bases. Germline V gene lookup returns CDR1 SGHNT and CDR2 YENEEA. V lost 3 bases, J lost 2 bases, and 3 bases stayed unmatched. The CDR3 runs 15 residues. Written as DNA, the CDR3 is TGTGCCAGCAGCTTCGACAGGGGAACTGGAAACACCATATATTTT. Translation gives CASSFDRGTGNTIYF.

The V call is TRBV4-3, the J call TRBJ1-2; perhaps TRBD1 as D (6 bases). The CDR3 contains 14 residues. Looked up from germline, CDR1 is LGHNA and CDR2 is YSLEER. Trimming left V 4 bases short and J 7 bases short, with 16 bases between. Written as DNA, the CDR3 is TGCGCCAGCAGCCCCAGGGGCCCGTTGAGTGGCTACACCTTC. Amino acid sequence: CASSPRGPLSGYTF.

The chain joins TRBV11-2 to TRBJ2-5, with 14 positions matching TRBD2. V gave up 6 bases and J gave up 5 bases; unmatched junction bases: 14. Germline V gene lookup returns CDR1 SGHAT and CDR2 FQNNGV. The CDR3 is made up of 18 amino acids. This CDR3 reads CASREAGLAGAGPETQYF. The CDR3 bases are TGTGCCAGCAGAGAAGCGGGACTAGCGGGAGCGGGGCCTGAGACCCAGTACTTC.

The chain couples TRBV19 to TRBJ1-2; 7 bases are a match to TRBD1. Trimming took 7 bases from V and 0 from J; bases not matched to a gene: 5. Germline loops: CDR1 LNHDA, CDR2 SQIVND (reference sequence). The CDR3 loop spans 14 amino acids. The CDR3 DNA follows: TGTGCCAGTATCCCAGGGGGATCTAACTATGGCTACACCTTC. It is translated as CASIPGGSNYGYTF.

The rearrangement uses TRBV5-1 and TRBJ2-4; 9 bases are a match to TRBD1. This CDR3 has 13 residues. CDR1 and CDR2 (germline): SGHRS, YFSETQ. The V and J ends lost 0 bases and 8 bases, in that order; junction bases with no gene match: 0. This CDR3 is CASSLGQGDIQYF. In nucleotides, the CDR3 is TGCGCCAGCAGCTTGGGACAGGGGGACATTCAGTACTTC.

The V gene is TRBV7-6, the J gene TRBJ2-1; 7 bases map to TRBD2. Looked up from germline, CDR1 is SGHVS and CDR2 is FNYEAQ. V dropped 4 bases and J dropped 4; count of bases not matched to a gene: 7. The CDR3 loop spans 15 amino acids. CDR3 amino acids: CASSSAGDGYNEQFF. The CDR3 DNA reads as TGTGCCAGCAGCTCCGCGGGAGACGGGTACAATGAGCAGTTCTTC.

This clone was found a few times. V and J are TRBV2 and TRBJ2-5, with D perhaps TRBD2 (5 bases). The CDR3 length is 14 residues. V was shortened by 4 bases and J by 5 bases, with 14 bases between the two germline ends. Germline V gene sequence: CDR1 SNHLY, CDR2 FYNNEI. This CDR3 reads CASSGGVAGETQYF. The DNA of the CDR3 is TGTGCCAGCAGTGGCGGAGTGGCGGGCGAGACCCAGTACTTC.

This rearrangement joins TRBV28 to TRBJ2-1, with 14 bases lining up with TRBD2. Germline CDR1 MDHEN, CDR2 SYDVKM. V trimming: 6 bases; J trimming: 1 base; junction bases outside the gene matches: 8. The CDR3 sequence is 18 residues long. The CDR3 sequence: CASSGTGLAGVSYNEQFF. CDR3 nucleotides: TGTGCCAGCAGCGGAACGGGACTAGCGGGAGTGTCCTACAATGAGCAGTTCTTC.

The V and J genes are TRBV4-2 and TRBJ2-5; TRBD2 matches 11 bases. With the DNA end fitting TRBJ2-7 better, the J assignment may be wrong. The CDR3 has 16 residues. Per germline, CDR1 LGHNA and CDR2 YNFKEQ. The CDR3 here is CASSQSGLAGHSEQYF. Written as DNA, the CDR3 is TGTGCCAGCAGCCAATCTGGACTAGCGGGCCATAGCGAGCAGTACTTC.

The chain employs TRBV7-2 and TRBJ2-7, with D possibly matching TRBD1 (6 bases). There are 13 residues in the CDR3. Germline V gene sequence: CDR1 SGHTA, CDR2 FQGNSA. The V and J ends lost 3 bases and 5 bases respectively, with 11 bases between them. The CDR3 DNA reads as TGTGCCAGCAGCTTGTACAGGGCCCACGAGCAGTACTTC. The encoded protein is CASSLYRAHEQYF.

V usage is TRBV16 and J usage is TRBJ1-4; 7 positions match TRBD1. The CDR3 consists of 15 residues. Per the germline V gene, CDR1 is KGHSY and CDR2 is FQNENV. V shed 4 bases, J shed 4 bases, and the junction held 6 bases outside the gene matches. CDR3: CASSRGTDDNEKLFF. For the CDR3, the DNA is TGTGCCAGCAGCCGCGGGACAGATGATAATGAAAAACTGTTTTTT.

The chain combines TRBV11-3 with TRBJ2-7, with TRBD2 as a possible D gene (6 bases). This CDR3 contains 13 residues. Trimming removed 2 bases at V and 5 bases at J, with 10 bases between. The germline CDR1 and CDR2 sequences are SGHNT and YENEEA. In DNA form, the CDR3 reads TGTGCCAGCAGCTTACCGGGAGCACACGAGCAGTACGTC. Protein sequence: CASSLPGAHEQYV.